Below, 10 T cell receptor beta chains from the same sample are listed, as sequenced in a study of T-cell reconstitution after alpha-beta-depleted transplantation in children (dated by TCRdb to the mid-2010s). Reading the label with the study, this specimen's treatment or condition is: allogeneic hematopoietic cell transplantation with graft depleted of TCRalphabeta T cells and CD19 B cells. The library was generated by PCR. This sample was sequenced with an Illumina HiSeq 2500. To normalize quantification of the TCRbeta repertoire, the TCR libraries were built with molecular barcoding that relied on unique molecular identifiers. TCRdb handled the public reads itself, with Q25 trimming in fastp and clone calling in MiXCR, and kept productive beta chains. Duplicate CDR3 protein sequences are folded into a single record with the most common DNA and genes. This sample lists over 200,000 distinct CDR3 sequences; under 13% were detected once. The ten largest clones represent 25% to 30% of the sample.

Sequences were derived from PBMCs, sampled before TCRalphabeta/CD19-depleted stem cell transplant. These TCRs come from a child younger than two with acute myeloid leukemia, due to receive a stem cell transplant.

This clonotype was recorded at least ten times. The chain carries TRBV7-9 and TRBJ2-5, with D perhaps TRBD1 (6 bases). This CDR3 spans 16 amino acids. Trimming shortened V by 1 base and J by 5 bases, and 17 bases separated the two germline ends. The V gene's germline CDR1 is SEHNR and CDR2 FQNEAQ (reference sequence). The CDR3 sequence is CASSLGQALEGETQYF. CDR3 nucleotides: TGTGCCAGCAGCTTAGGACAGGCTCTTGAAGGGGAGACCCAGTACTTC.

This clonotype was observed at least ten times. V is TRBV15 and J is TRBJ2-1; a weak D match, TRBD1 (5 bases). Trimming pared 3 bases from V and 13 bases from J, leaving 13 bases between. CDR1 is LNHNV and CDR2 is YYDKDF in the germline V gene (reference sequence). This CDR3 contains 12 residues. The CDR3 DNA reads as TGTGCCACCAGCAGTCACAGGAGCCTTCAGTTCTTC. This sequence encodes CATSSHRSLQFF.

The chain combines TRBV18 with TRBJ2-7, with D tentatively TRBD2 (6 bases). This CDR3 has 14 amino acids. Germline V lookup: CDR1 KGHSH, CDR2 LQKENI. With 0 bases removed from V and 5 bases from J, the gap between germline ends came to 11 bases. DNA for the CDR3: TGTGCCAGCTCACCACCTGTGACTAGTGACGAGCAGTACTTC. This encodes CASSPPVTSDEQYF.

This clonotype was counted at least ten times. The rearrangement links TRBV4-1 to TRBJ2-1; a weak D match, TRBD2 (6 bases). Germline assignment: CDR1 MGHRA and CDR2 YSYEKL. There are 15 residues in the CDR3. V was clipped by 6 bases and J by 2 bases, with 14 bases between them. CDR3 in DNA: TGCGCCAGCAGTCCTTGGACTACCCCCTACAATGAGCAGTTCTTC. It codes for CASSPWTTPYNEQFF.

The V and J genes are TRBV27 and TRBJ2-3; 11 bases are a match to TRBD2. The V gene's germline CDR1 is MNHEY and CDR2 SMNVEV (reference sequence). The CDR3 loop spans 17 amino acids. Trimming at V came to 3 bases and at J to 3 bases, leaving 8 bases not matched to a gene. The CDR3 sequence: CASSFRVAGGLTDTQYF. CDR3 nucleotides: TGTGCCAGCAGTTTCAGGGTAGCGGGAGGGCTGACAGATACGCAGTATTTT.

This clonotype was recorded at least ten times. The CDR3 DNA reads as TGTGCCAGCAGCTTATTCCGGGGAAGCTCCTATAATTCACCCCTCCACTTT. The encoded protein is CASSLFRGSSYNSPLHF. The chain has TRBV7-2 and TRBJ1-6; no reliable D call. Germline assignment: CDR1 SGHTA and CDR2 FQGNSA. V was trimmed by 2 bases and J by 0 bases, leaving 11 bases between them. The CDR3 covers 17 residues.

This clonotype appeared many times. This chain links TRBV7-2 with TRBJ2-3; tentatively, D is TRBD1 or TRBD2 (5 bases each). Germline CDR1 is SGHTA and CDR2 is FQGNSA. V lost 1 base to trimming and J lost 6 bases, with 20 bases between them. This CDR3 is built from 17 residues. The CDR3 protein is CASSLVGDVWSTDTQYF. CDR3 DNA: TGTGCCAGCAGCTTAGTAGGGGACGTCTGGTCCACGGATACGCAGTATTTT.

This clonotype has ten or more counts. The rearrangement uses TRBV23-1 and TRBJ2-3; D unclear. TRBV23-1 is identified as an open reading frame with a role that is uncertain. This CDR3 is 9 amino acids long. Here the CDR3 reads CATKDTQYF. DNA for the CDR3: TGCGCTACAAAAGATACGCAGTATTTT.

This clonotype has a count of ten or more. CDR3 bases: TGTGCCAGCATCGAGGCCCGGAGGCCGGAGACCCAGTACTTC. The encoded protein is CASIEARRPETQYF. The chain employs TRBV3-1 and TRBJ2-5; D possibly corresponds to TRBD2 (5 bases). This CDR3 contains 14 residues. The germline CDR1 and CDR2 sequences are LGHDT and YNNKEL (reference sequence). V was shortened by 7 bases and J by 5 bases, with 17 bases between the two germline ends.

The chain employs TRBV10-3 and TRBJ2-5; D is possibly TRBD2 (5 bases). Germline values: CDR1 ENHRY, CDR2 SYGVKD. Between the trimmed V and J ends, which lost 0 bases and 2 bases, there was a span of 10 bases. The CDR3 runs to 15 residues. The CDR3 DNA reads TGTGCCATCAGTGAGTCGAGGGTTCTACAAGAGACCCAGTACTTC. Translation gives CAISESRVLQETQYF.